The next 7 T cell receptor beta chains were all read from a single sample in a study of OX40 agonist ivuxolimab in advanced cancers. Receptor libraries were prepared by the immunoSEQ multiplex PCR assay. Sourced from immuneACCESS, this table was stored by TCRdb with only in-frame sequences that have V and J called. A share of the clones is absent; for the studies checked, an unresolved V gene accounts for under half, and the remainder has no known explanation. This sample has tens of thousands of clones in its table, and 70% to 85% of those were observed once. The ten biggest clones cover about a quarter of the sample. The sequencing used CD4+ or CD8+ T cells sorted from blood, collected in a trial of the OX40 agonist ivuxolimab. These receptors were obtained from an adult with an advanced solid tumor such as melanoma, head and neck, liver or kidney cancer.

This chain uses TRBV15 with TRBJ1-6, with D tentatively TRBD1 (5 bases). Trimming took 5 bases from V and 10 from J, leaving 12 bases between them. The CDR3 has 13 amino acids. CDR1 is LNHNV and CDR2 is YYDKDF in the germline V gene (reference sequence). The CDR3 nucleotides read TGTGCCACCAGCCTATGGGACGGGTCACCCCTCCACTTT. Protein product: CATSLWDGSPLHF.

The chain recombines TRBV19 with TRBJ1-1; no clear D. The CDR3 is made up of 11 amino acids. The germline V gene has CDR1 LNHDA and CDR2 SQIVND (reference sequence). With 7 bases removed from V and 1 base from J, the gap between germline ends came to 4 bases. CDR3 region: CASTSNTEAFF. CDR3 nucleotide sequence: TGTGCCAGTACCTCGAACACTGAAGCTTTCTTT.

The chain couples TRBV7-8 to TRBJ2-3; D assignment may be TRBD1 or TRBD2 (5 bases each). Germline V lookup: CDR1 SGHVS, CDR2 FQNEAQ. This CDR3 has 16 amino acids. Trimming took 3 bases from V and 0 from J, leaving 13 bases between them. CDR3 bases: TGTGCCAGCAGCTTCACCGGGACCGCCAGCACAGATACGCAGTATTTT. Amino acid sequence: CASSFTGTASTDTQYF.

The V and J genes are TRBV6-5 and TRBJ1-1, with D hard to call. Trimming pared 4 bases from V and 3 bases from J, leaving 15 bases between. CDR1 is MNHEY and CDR2 is SVGAGI in the germline V gene. The CDR3 consists of 15 residues. CDR3: CASSFLPGRDTEAFF. Here the CDR3 DNA reads TGTGCCAGCAGTTTTTTACCTGGACGGGACACTGAAGCTTTCTTT.

Comment on this clone: An end of the junction does not agree with germline; a read error may underlie this. This sequence joins TRBV6-5 and TRBJ1-1; 10 bases align to TRBD1. The CDR3 spans 14 residues. Germline V gene sequence: CDR1 MNHEY, CDR2 SVGAGI. The CDR3 coding sequence is TGTGCCAGCATCCTCACCGGGACAGGGGATAGCGTGGTCTTT. Translated: CASILTGTGDSVVF.

The chain links TRBV9 to TRBJ2-1; D remains unclear. This CDR3 has 15 residues. V lost 3 bases, J lost 8 bases, and 18 bases lay in between. Germline V gene sequence: CDR1 SGDLS, CDR2 YYNGEE. This CDR3 is CASSAPSVLGDEQFF. CDR3 bases: TGTGCCAGCAGCGCCCCTAGTGTACTTGGGGATGAGCAGTTCTTC.

This rearrangement joins TRBV7-6 to TRBJ2-7; 13 nucleotides match TRBD2. Germline-derived CDR1 and CDR2 are SGHVS and FNYEAQ. V lost 5 bases and J lost 5; bases outside the gene matches: 3. The CDR3 sequence is 14 residues long. The CDR3 nucleotides are TGTGCCAGCAGCCGACTAGCGGGAGGCCACGAGCAGTACTTC. Its protein is CASSRLAGGHEQYF.